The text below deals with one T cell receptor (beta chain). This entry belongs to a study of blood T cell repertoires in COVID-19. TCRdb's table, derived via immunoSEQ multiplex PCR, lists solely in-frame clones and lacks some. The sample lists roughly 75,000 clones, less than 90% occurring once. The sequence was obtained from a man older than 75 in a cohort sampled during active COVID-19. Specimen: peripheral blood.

The CDR3 spells CASSLPSGGANEQFF. The CDR3, as DNA: TGCGCCAGCAGCTTGCCTAGCGGGGGGGCCAATGAGCAGTTCTTC. The genes are TRBV5-1 and TRBJ2-1; 12 nucleotides match TRBD2. J was trimmed by 6 bases and V by 1 base; bases with no gene match: 2. The CDR3 loop spans 15 amino acids. Germline-derived CDR1 and CDR2 are SGHRS and YFSETQ.